A selection of T cell receptor beta chains follows, all from one sample in a study of blood T cell repertoires in COVID-19. Here immunoSEQ multiplex PCR was the method, and the copy in TCRdb shows in-frame clones only, minus some. The table includes fewer than 250,000 clones, roughly 86% detected once. Sequenced sample: PBMCs or T cells enriched from blood (not recorded which). The origin of the receptors is a woman aged 45 to 65 who had recovered from COVID-19. CDR3s include the opening cysteine and the closing phenylalanine or tryptophan. D genes are given only for firm matches. The size field is filled for only some rows; it gives once, few, many or a size class.

size | J | V | D | CDR3 | DNA
- | TRBJ1-4 | TRBV7-8 | - | CASSQPKSELFF | TGTGCCAGCAGCCAACCGAAGAGTGAACTGTTTTTT
- | TRBJ2-5 | TRBV19 | TRBD2 | CASGTSGGGQETQYF | TGTGCCAGTGGGACTAGCGGGGGCGGCCAAGAGACCCAGTACTTC
- | TRBJ1-5 | TRBV6-6 | - | CASSYEGGVGNQPQHF | TGTGCCAGCAGTTACGAGGGGGGGGTAGGCAATCAGCCCCAGCATTTT
- | TRBJ1-5 | TRBV5-1 | TRBD1 | CASSLAGQGGPQHF | TGCGCCAGCAGCTTGGCCGGACAGGGTGGTCCCCAGCATTTT
- | TRBJ2-5 | TRBV7-2 | - | CASSIGGVGETQYF | TGTGCCAGCAGCATAGGCGGGGTCGGAGAGACCCAGTACTTC
- | TRBJ1-2 | TRBV7-3 | - | CASSPGGGGYTF | TGTGCCAGCAGCCCGGGGGGAGGAGGCTACACCTTC
once | TRBJ1-1 | TRBV7-3 | - | CASSLGGLNTEAFF | TGTGCCAGCAGCTTAGGAGGGCTGAACACTGAAGCTTTCTTT
- | TRBJ1-1 | TRBV7-8 | TRBD1 | CASSLVRTGASEAFF | TGTGCCAGCAGCTTAGTTCGGACAGGGGCGTCTGAAGCTTTCTTT
- | TRBJ1-1 | TRBV14 | - | CASSHSMGGNTEAFF | TGTGCCAGCAGCCATTCAATGGGGGGGAACACTGAAGCTTTCTTT
- | TRBJ1-1 | TRBV6-5 | TRBD1 | CASSYSLQGVEAFF | TGTGCCAGCAGTTACTCGTTACAGGGGGTTGAAGCTTTCTTT
- | TRBJ1-4 | TRBV5-4 | - | CASSITGITNEKLFF | TGTGCCAGCAGCATTACAGGAATAACTAATGAAAAACTGTTTTTT
few | TRBJ2-2 | TRBV5-4 | TRBD2 | CASSLGSGSLTGELFF | TGTGCCAGCAGCTTGGGTAGCGGGAGCCTCACCGGGGAGCTGTTTTTT
- | TRBJ2-3 | TRBV7-3 | TRBD1 | CASSSFGQGRDTQYF | TGTGCCAGCAGCTCGTTCGGACAGGGGAGAGATACGCAGTATTTT
- | TRBJ2-7 | TRBV5-1 | TRBD1 | CASSLGGTGGGEQYF | TGCGCCAGCAGCTTAGGGGGGACAGGGGGCGGCGAGCAGTACTTC
- | TRBJ1-5 | TRBV5-5 | - | CASSFGANQPQHF | TGTGCCAGCAGCTTTGGAGCCAACCAGCCCCAGCATTTT
- | TRBJ2-7 | TRBV7-9 | TRBD1 | CASSQTGSYEQYF | TGTGCCAGCAGTCAGACAGGGTCCTACGAGCAGTACTTC
- | TRBJ2-1 | TRBV7-3 | TRBD1 | CASSLPRTGSSYNEQFF | TGTGCCAGCAGCTTACCGCGGACAGGCAGCTCCTACAATGAGCAGTTCTTC
- | TRBJ1-1 | TRBV4-3 | TRBD1 | CASSQGTGTNTEAFF | TGCGCCAGCAGCCAAGGGACAGGGACGAACACTGAAGCTTTCTTT
- | TRBJ1-5 | TRBV27 | - | CASSSYGKGSQPQHF | TGTGCCAGCAGTTCCTACGGGAAAGGGAGTCAGCCCCAGCATTTT
- | TRBJ2-7 | TRBV30 | TRBD1 | CAWSVGTGTYEQYF | TGTGCCTGGAGTGTAGGGACAGGAACCTACGAGCAGTACTTC
- | TRBJ1-2 | TRBV6-5 | - | CASSYSPEGVYGYTF | TGTGCCAGCAGTTACTCCCCCGAGGGTGTATATGGCTACACCTTC
once | TRBJ1-4 | TRBV4-3 | - | CASSHVTGNGGEKLFF | TGCGCCAGCAGCCATGTTACAGGGAATGGGGGTGAAAAACTGTTTTTT
few | TRBJ1-3 | TRBV5-1 | TRBD1 | CASSPDRGKGNTIYF | TGCGCCAGCAGCCCGGACAGGGGGAAAGGAAACACCATATATTTT
- | TRBJ2-7 | TRBV20-1 | - | CSARTYYEQYF | TGCAGTGCCCGGACTTACTACGAGCAGTACTTC
- | TRBJ1-5 | TRBV4-1 | - | CASSQDLRGHDSNQPQHF | TGCGCCAGCAGCCAAGATCTACGAGGACATGACTCTAATCAGCCCCAGCATTTT
- | TRBJ1-2 | TRBV7-9 | TRBD1 | CASSFSLDRANYGYTF | TGTGCCAGCAGCTTTTCCTTGGACAGGGCGAACTATGGCTACACCTTC
- | TRBJ1-2 | TRBV11-3 | TRBD1 | CASSSDRGDYGYTF | TGTGCCAGCAGCTCCGACAGGGGGGACTATGGCTACACCTTC
- | TRBJ2-2 | TRBV19 | - | CASSPGGDSGELFF | TGTGCCAGTAGCCCCGGAGGGGATTCCGGGGAGCTGTTTTTT
- | TRBJ1-1 | TRBV7-9 | - | CASSFHGAPKEGAFF | TGTGCCAGCAGCTTCCATGGCGCACCCAAGGAGGGGGCTTTCTTT
- | TRBJ2-5 | TRBV7-3 | - | CASSSGVRGSPQYF | TGTGCCAGCAGCTCCGGGGTCAGGGGTTCTCCCCAGTACTTC
- | TRBJ2-2 | TRBV12-5 | TRBD1 | CASGLGFRPGGFTGELFF | TGTGCTAGTGGTTTAGGTTTTCGTCCAGGGGGTTTTACCGGGGAGCTGTTTTTT
- | TRBJ2-5 | TRBV2 | TRBD1 | CASSEDRFLGTQYF | TGTGCCAGCAGTGAGGACAGGTTTTTAGGGACCCAGTACTTC
- | TRBJ1-4 | TRBV2 | TRBD1 | CASSLDRGRNEKLFF | TGTGCCAGCAGTTTGGACAGGGGGCGTAATGAAAAACTGTTTTTT
- | TRBJ1-2 | TRBV9 | TRBD1 | CASYQGAKGYTF | TGTGCCAGCTACCAGGGGGCGAAGGGCTACACCTTC
- | TRBJ2-7 | TRBV20-1 | - | CSASPDEQYF | TGCAGTGCTAGCCCAGACGAGCAGTACTTC
- | TRBJ1-2 | TRBV18 | - | CASSRGQLNYGYTF | TGTGCCAGCTCACGAGGACAGTTAAACTATGGCTACACCTTC
- | TRBJ1-3 | TRBV6-5 | - | CATQPLDAGNTIYF | TGTGCCACACAGCCGTTAGACGCTGGAAACACCATATATTTT
- | TRBJ1-2 | TRBV3-1/TRBV3-2 | TRBD1 | CASPLRDREVMGYTF | TGTGCCAGCCCCCTCCGGGACAGGGAAGTGATGGGCTACACCTTC
- | TRBJ1-2 | TRBV6-5 | - | CASGKGRDYGYTF | TGTGCCAGCGGAAAGGGGAGGGACTATGGCTACACCTTC
- | TRBJ2-2 | TRBV7-2 | - | CASSLDTGELFF | TGTGCCAGCAGTCTAGACACCGGGGAGCTGTTTTTT
- | TRBJ2-7 | TRBV19 | TRBD1 | CASSIDRTGLPNEQYF | TGTGCCAGTAGTATAGATAGGACAGGGCTCCCCAACGAGCAGTACTTC
- | TRBJ2-7 | TRBV2 | TRBD1 | CASSVLFGTGEQYF | TGTGCCAGCAGCGTCCTTTTCGGGACAGGAGAGCAGTACTTC
- | TRBJ2-7 | TRBV23-1 | TRBD1 | CASSQGTAYEQYF | TGCGCCAGCAGTCAAGGGACAGCCTACGAGCAGTACTTC
- | TRBJ1-2 | TRBV7-8 | TRBD1 | CASSADRGQGYTF | TGTGCCAGCAGCGCAGACAGGGGGCAAGGCTACACCTTC
- | TRBJ2-7 | TRBV11-2 | - | CASSLVAPSVGQYF | TGTGCCAGCAGCTTAGTAGCCCCCAGCGTCGGGCAGTACTTC
- | TRBJ1-2 | TRBV4-1 | TRBD1 | CASSQVPGGARYGYTF | TGCGCCAGCAGCCAAGTCCCAGGGGGCGCCAGGTATGGCTACACCTTC
- | TRBJ2-7 | TRBV7-2 | TRBD1 | CASSTGTGGPYEQYF | TGTGCCAGCAGCACCGGGACAGGGGGTCCCTACGAGCAGTACTTC
- | TRBJ1-6 | TRBV3-1/TRBV3-2 | TRBD1 | CASSQRGTDYNSPLHF | TGTGCCAGCAGCCAACGTGGGACAGATTATAATTCACCCCTCCACTTT
- | TRBJ1-5 | TRBV29-1 | TRBD1 | CSVGAGGTQPQHF | TGCAGCGTTGGGGCAGGGGGCACTCAGCCCCAGCATTTT
- | TRBJ1-2 | TRBV7-2 | TRBD1 | CASSLSAGGDYGYTF | TGTGCCAGCAGCTTATCGGCAGGGGGTGACTATGGCTACACCTTC
- | TRBJ1-3 | TRBV6-1 | TRBD1 | CASSAEGQGGNTIYF | TGTGCCAGCAGTGCCGAGGGACAGGGGGGAAACACCATATATTTT
- | TRBJ1-6 | TRBV5-4 | TRBD1 | CASSKGQDNSPLHF | TGTGCCAGCAGCAAGGGACAGGACAATTCACCCCTCCACTTT
- | TRBJ2-1 | TRBV7-3 | - | CASSLKLAPYNEQFF | TGTGCCAGCAGCTTAAAGCTAGCGCCTTACAATGAGCAGTTCTTC
- | TRBJ1-1 | TRBV4-3 | - | CASSQDPTIEAFF | TGCGCCAGCAGCCAAGACCCGACAATTGAAGCTTTCTTT
- | TRBJ2-1 | TRBV30 | TRBD1 | CALGQGAWGEQFF | TGTGCCTTAGGACAGGGGGCCTGGGGTGAGCAGTTCTTC